This note documents a single T cell receptor beta chain sequence. This specimen comes from a study of T cells in tumors after PD-1 blockade. About the research overall: No patient had prior checkpoint blockade, systemic immunosuppression, or radiotherapy within 4 weeks. Daily vismodegib 150 mg continued in a subset of anti-PD-1-treated patients.

Input was about 550 ng to 6,004 ng of genomic DNA from tumor or blood. This CDR3 has 13 residues. Germline V lookup: CDR1 MDHEN, CDR2 SYDVKM. Trimming took 6 bases from V and 10 from J, leaving 13 bases between them. Here immunoSEQ multiplex PCR was the method, and the copy in TCRdb shows in-frame clones only, minus some. The table records 14,000 to 15,000 clones, roughly 82% of them present only once. Here the sequenced sample was PBMCs, taken after anti-PD-1 treatment. The receptor comes from a human donor with basal cell carcinoma. The chain couples TRBV28 to TRBJ1-6, with a possible D match to TRBD1 (5 bases). CDR3 DNA: TGTGCCAGCAGCCCGGGGGGTAAGTCACCCCTCCACTTT. It specifies CASSPGGKSPLHF.